The rows below give T cell receptor beta chains drawn from one sample of a study of blood T cell repertoires in COVID-19. TCRdb's table, derived via immunoSEQ multiplex PCR, lists solely in-frame clones and lacks some. The sample shows roughly 200,000 clones, around 90% of them seen only once. The sequenced sample consisted of PBMCs or T cells enriched from blood (not recorded which). These receptors were obtained from a woman aged 25-40 years who had recovered from COVID-19. The CDR3 runs from the conserved cysteine through the conserved F or W. Clone size is stated in some rows and not others, as once, few, many or a class when expanded.

J,size,V,CDR3
TRBJ1-1,.,TRBV12-3/TRBV12-4,CASSSTGVAEAFF
TRBJ2-1,.,TRBV5-6,CASSLGLASGNEQFF
TRBJ2-1,.,TRBV5-1,CASSPGLSRNEQFF
TRBJ2-6,.,TRBV29-1,CSVLSGANVLTF
TRBJ1-2,.,TRBV11-2,CASSPQGDYGYTF
TRBJ2-2,once,TRBV5-1,CASSSGLAGSGGELFF
TRBJ1-2,.,TRBV6-1,CASSEESFYGYTF
TRBJ2-3,.,TRBV6-1,CASSASTGSSTDTQYF
TRBJ2-5,.,TRBV6-5,CASRDADWQETQYF
TRBJ1-5,.,TRBV19,CASSTRTGNEGNQPQHF
TRBJ1-3,.,TRBV5-1,CASSPQGVLSGNTIYF
TRBJ1-2,.,TRBV13,CASSPDRKAAGYGYTF
TRBJ2-1,.,TRBV7-2,CASSRPGYNEQFF
TRBJ2-1,.,TRBV11-2,CASSYGSASSYNEQFF
TRBJ1-3,.,TRBV7-9,CASSGTGGFFAGNTIYF
TRBJ1-5,.,TRBV28,CASRTADQPQHF
TRBJ2-1,.,TRBV5-6,CASCPRRAGVNEQFF
TRBJ2-7,.,TRBV19,CASSIALAGRSEQYF
TRBJ1-2,many,TRBV7-9,CASSRQGAGGYTF
TRBJ1-5,.,TRBV6-1,CASSEYWLTGNQPQHF
TRBJ1-2,few,TRBV11-2,CASSLSQGYGYTF
TRBJ2-3,.,TRBV5-3,CARSLDWTTPQDTQYF
TRBJ2-5,few,TRBV7-2,CASNSEGLARETQYF
TRBJ1-2,.,TRBV20-1,CSAGAGNGYTF
TRBJ1-1,.,TRBV7-9,CASSLTGVNTEAFF
TRBJ2-1,.,TRBV5-1,CASSLAKTSGRYEQFF
TRBJ2-1,.,TRBV12-5,CASGLLVDEQFF
TRBJ2-1,.,TRBV6-5,CASSSSGFAYNEQFF
TRBJ1-3,.,TRBV5-1,CASSLGNRGTGNTIYF
TRBJ1-2,once,TRBV2,CASSQTGDNYGYTF
TRBJ1-1,.,TRBV7-9,CASSFGGVMNTEAFF
TRBJ2-3,few,TRBV18,CASSLGGSTDTQYF
TRBJ2-7,.,TRBV7-2,CASSLGGAGGLYEQYF
TRBJ1-3,few,TRBV11-3,CASSLTGGNTIYF
TRBJ1-2,.,TRBV3-1/TRBV3-2,CASSQDSRGLDYGYTF
TRBJ2-7,.,TRBV6-2/TRBV6-3,CASSYLGLASVEQYF
TRBJ1-5,.,TRBV3-1/TRBV3-2,CASSQGGGLNQPQHF
TRBJ2-1,.,TRBV9,CASSTQTSGSYNEQFF
TRBJ2-2,few,TRBV11-3,CASTRSSNRVGDTGELFF
TRBJ2-1,.,TRBV5-1,CASSVGPGQGYEQFF
TRBJ2-5,.,TRBV2,CASSDLVGTVSQETQYF
TRBJ2-7,.,TRBV6-2/TRBV6-3,CASSYSETGWNEQYF
TRBJ2-4,.,TRBV6-2/TRBV6-3,CASSYSRGAQNIQYF
TRBJ2-6,.,TRBV7-6,CASSFGQGISGANVLTF
TRBJ2-1,few,TRBV24-1,CATSRGQSNEQFF
TRBJ2-3,once,TRBV6-2/TRBV6-3,CASSNSGEGTDTQYF
TRBJ2-1,.,TRBV27,CASKGTGGTYNEQFF
TRBJ1-1,.,TRBV12-5,CASGLPGQGTEAFF
TRBJ2-7,.,TRBV6-2/TRBV6-3,CASSTRTGSYEQYF
TRBJ1-1,.,TRBV11-3,CASSSWTGYTEAFF
TRBJ1-2,once,TRBV7-9,CASSPIQGAVYGYTF
TRBJ2-3,.,TRBV7-8,CASSSQAFAQGLQYF
TRBJ1-2,.,TRBV18,CASSPSRGGNYGYTF
TRBJ2-7,.,TRBV9,CASSDGTGGFYEQYF